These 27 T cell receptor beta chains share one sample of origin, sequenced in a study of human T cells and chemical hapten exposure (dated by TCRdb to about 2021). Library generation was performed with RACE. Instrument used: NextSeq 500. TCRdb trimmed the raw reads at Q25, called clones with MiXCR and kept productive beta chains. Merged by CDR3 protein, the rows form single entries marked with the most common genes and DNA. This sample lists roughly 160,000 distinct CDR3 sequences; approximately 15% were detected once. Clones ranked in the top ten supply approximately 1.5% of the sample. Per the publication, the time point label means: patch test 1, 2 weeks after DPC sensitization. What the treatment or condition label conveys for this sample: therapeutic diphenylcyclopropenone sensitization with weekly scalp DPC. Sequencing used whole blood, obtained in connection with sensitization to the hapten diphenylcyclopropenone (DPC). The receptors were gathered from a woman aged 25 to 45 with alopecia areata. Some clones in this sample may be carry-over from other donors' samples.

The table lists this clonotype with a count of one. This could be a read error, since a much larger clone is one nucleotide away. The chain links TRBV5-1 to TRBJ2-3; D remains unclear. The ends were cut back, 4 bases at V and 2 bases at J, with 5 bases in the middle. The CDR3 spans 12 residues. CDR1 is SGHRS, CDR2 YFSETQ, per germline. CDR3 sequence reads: CASSRDTDTQYF. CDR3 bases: TGCGCCAGCAGCCGAGACACAGATACGCAGTATTTT.

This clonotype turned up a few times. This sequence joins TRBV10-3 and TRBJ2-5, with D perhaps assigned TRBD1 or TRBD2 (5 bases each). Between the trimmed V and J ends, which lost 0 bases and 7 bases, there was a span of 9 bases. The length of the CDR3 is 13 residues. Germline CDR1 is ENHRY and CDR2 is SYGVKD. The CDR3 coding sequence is TGTGCCATCAGTGAGTCGATGGGGGTGACCCAGTACTTC. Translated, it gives CAISESMGVTQYF.

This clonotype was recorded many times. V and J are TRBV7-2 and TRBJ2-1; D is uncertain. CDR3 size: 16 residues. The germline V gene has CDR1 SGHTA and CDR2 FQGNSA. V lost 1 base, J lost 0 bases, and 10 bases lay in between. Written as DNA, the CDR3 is TGTGCCAGCAGCTTAGGGCAGCATCTCTCCTACAATGAGCAGTTCTTC. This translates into CASSLGQHLSYNEQFF.

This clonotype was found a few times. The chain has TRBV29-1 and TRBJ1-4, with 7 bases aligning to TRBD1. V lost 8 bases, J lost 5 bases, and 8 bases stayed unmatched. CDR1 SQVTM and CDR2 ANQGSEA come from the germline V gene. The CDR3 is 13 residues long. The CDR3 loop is CSFGDSLNEKLFF. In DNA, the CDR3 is TGCAGCTTTGGGGACAGCCTAAATGAAAAACTGTTTTTT.

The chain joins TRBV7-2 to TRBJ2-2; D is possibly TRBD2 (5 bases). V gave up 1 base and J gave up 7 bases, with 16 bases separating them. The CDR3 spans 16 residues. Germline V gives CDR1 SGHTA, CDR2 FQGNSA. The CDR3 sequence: CASSLVLTRGGGELFF. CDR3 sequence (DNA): TGTGCCAGCAGCTTAGTTTTGACGCGTGGAGGCGGGGAGCTGTTTTTT.

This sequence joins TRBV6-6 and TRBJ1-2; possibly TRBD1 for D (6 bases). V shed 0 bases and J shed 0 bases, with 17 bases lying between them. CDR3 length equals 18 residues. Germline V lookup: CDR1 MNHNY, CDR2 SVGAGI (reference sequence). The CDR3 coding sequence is TGTGCCAGCAGTTACTCGAAGGGGGGAGGCAGCTCTAACTATGGCTACACCTTC. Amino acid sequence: CASSYSKGGGSSNYGYTF.

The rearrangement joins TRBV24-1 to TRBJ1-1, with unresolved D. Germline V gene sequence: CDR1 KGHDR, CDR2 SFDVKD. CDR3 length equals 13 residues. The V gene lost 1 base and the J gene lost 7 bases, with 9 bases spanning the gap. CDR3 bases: TGTGCCACCAGTGATTTAGGTACAGATGAAGCTTTCTTT. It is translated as CATSDLGTDEAFF.

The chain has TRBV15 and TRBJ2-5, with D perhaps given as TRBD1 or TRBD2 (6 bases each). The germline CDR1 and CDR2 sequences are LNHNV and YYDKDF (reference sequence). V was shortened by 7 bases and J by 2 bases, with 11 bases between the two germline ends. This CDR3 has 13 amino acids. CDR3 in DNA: TGTGCCACCACGGGGGCCCGACAAGAGACCCAGTACTTC. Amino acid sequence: CATTGARQETQYF.

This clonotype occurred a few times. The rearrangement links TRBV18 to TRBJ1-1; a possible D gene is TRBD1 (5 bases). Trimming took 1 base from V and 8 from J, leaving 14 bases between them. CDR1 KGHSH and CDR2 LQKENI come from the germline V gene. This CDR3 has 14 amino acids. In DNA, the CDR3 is TGTGCCAGCTCACCACTCGGTTCAGGGAGAGAAGCTTTCTTT. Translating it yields CASSPLGSGREAFF.

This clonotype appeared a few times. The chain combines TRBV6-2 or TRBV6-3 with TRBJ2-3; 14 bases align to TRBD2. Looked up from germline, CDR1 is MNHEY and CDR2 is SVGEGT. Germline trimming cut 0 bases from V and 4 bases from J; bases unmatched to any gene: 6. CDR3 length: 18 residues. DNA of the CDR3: TGTGCCAGCAGTTACTCGACTAGCGGGGGGGCCGGTGCAGATACGCAGTATTTT. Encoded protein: CASSYSTSGGAGADTQYF.

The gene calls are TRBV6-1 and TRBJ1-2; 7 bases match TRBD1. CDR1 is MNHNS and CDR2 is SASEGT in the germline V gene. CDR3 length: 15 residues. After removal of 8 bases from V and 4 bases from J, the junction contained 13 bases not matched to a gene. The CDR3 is CASGPAAGGSYGYTF. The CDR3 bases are TGTGCCAGCGGACCCGCGGCAGGGGGGAGCTATGGCTACACCTTC.

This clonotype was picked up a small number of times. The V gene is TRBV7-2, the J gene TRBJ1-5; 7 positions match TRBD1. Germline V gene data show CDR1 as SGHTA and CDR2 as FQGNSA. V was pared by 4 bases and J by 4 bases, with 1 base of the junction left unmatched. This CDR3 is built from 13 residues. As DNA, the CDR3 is TGTGCCAGCAGCTACAGGGGTAATCAGCCCCAGCATTTT. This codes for CASSYRGNQPQHF.

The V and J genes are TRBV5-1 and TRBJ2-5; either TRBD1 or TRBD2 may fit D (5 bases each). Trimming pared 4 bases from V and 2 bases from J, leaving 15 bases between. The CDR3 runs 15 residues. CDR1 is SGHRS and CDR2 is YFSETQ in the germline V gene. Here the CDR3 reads CASSLTGTLQETQYF. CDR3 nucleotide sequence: TGCGCCAGCAGCCTAACCGGGACCTTACAAGAGACCCAGTACTTC.

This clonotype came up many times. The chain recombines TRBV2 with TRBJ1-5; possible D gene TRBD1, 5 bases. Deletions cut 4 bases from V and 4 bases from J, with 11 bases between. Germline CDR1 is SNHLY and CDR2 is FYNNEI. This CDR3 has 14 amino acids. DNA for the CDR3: TGTGCCAGCAGTGCCCAGACAGAGAATCAGCCCCAGCATTTT. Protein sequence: CASSAQTENQPQHF.

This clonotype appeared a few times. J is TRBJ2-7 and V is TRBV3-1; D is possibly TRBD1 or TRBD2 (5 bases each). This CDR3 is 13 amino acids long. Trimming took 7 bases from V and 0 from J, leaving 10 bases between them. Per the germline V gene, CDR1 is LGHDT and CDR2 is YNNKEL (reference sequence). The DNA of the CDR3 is TGTGCCAGCACCAACGGGACCTCCTACGAGCAGTACTTC. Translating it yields CASTNGTSYEQYF.

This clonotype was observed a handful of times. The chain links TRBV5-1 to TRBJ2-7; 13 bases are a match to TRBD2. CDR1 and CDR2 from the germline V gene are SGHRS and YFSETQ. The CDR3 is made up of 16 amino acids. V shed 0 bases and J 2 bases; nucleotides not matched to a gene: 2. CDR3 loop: CASSLVGTSGTYEQYF. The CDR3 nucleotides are TGCGCCAGCAGCTTGGTCGGGACTAGCGGGACCTACGAGCAGTACTTC. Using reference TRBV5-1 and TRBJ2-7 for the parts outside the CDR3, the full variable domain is KAGVTQTPRYLIKTRGQQVTLSCSPISGHRSVSWYQQTPGQGLQFLFEYFSETQRNKGNFPGRFSGRQFSNSRSEMNVSTLELGDSALYLCASSLVGTSGTYEQYFGPGTRLTVT.

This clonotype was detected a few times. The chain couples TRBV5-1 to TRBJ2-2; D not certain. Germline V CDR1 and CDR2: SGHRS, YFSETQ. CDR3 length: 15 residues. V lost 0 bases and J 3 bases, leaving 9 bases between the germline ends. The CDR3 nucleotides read TGCGCCAGCAGCTTGGCCGGCGTCGACACCGGGGAGCTGTTTTTT. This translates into CASSLAGVDTGELFF.

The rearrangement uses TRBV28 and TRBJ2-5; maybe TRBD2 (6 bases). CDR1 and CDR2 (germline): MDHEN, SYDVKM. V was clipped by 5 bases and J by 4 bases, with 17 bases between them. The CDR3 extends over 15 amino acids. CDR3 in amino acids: CASSPHSGGRETQYF. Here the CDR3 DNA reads TGTGCCAGCAGTCCACACTCCGGAGGGCGAGAGACCCAGTACTTC.

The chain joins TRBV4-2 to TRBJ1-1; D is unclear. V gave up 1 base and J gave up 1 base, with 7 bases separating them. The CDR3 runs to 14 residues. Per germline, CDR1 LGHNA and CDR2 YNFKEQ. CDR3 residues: CASSQGLTNTEAFF. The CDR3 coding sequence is TGTGCCAGCAGCCAAGGACTTACGAACACTGAAGCTTTCTTT.

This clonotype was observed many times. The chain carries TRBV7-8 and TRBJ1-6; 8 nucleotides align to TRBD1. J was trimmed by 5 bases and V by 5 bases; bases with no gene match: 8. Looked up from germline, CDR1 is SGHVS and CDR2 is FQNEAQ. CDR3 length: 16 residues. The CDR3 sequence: CASSQPTGVNNSPLHF. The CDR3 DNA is TGTGCCAGCAGCCAACCGACAGGGGTCAATAATTCACCCCTCCACTTT.

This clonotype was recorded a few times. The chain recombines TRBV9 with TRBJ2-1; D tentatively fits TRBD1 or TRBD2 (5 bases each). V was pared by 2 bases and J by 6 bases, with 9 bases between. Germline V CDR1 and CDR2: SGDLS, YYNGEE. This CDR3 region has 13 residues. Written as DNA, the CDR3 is TGTGCCAGCAGCGTCGTTGGGACCAATGAGCAGTTCTTC. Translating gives CASSVVGTNEQFF.

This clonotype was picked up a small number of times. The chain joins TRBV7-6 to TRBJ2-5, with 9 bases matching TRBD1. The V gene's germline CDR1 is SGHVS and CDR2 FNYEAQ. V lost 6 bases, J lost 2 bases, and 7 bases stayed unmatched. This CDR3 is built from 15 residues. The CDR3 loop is CASSFNRGLQETQYF. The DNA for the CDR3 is TGTGCCAGCAGTTTTAACAGGGGGCTGCAAGAGACCCAGTACTTC.

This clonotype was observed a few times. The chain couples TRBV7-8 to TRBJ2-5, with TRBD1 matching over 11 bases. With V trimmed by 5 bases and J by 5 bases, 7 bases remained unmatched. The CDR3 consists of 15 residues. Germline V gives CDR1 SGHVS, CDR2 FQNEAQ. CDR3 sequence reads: CASSGTGGVRETQYF. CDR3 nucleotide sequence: TGTGCCAGCAGCGGGACAGGGGGAGTACGGGAGACCCAGTACTTC. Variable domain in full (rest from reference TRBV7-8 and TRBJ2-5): GAGVSQSPRYKVAKRGQDVALRCDPISGHVSLFWYQQALGQGPEFLTYFQNEAQLDKSGLPSDRFFAERPEGSVSTLKIQRTQQEDSAVYLCASSGTGGVRETQYFGPGTRLLVL.

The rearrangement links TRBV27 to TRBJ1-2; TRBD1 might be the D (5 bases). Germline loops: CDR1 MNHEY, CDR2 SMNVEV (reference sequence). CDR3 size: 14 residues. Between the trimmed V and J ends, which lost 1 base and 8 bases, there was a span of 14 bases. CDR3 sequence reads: CASSLFHGAGGYTF. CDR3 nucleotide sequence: TGTGCCAGCAGTTTATTCCATGGCGCAGGGGGCTACACCTTC.

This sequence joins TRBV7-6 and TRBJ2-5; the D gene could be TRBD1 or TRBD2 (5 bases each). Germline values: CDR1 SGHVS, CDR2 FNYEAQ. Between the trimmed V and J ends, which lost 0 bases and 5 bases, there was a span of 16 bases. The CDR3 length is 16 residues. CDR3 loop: CASSLAGTGFVETQYF. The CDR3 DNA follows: TGTGCCAGCAGCTTAGCAGGGACGGGGTTTGTGGAGACCCAGTACTTC.

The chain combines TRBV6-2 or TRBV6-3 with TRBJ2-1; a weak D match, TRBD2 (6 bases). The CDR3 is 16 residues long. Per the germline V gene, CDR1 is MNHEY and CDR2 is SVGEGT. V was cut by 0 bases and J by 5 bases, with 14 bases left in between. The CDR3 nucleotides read TGTGCCAGCAGTTACTCGATCTCGGGAGTTGACAATGAGCAGTTCTTC. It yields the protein CASSYSISGVDNEQFF.

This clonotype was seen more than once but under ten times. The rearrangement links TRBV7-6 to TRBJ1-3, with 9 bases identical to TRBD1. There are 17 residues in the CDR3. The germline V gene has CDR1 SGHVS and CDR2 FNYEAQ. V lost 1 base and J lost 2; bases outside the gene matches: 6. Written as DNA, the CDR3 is TGTGCCAGCAGCTTAGAGCCCGGGACAGGGACTGGAAACACCATATATTTT. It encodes CASSLEPGTGTGNTIYF. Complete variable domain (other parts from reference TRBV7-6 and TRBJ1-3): GAGVSQSPRYKVTKRGQDVALRCDPISGHVSLYWYRQALGQGPEFLTYFNYEAQQDKSGLPNDRFSAERPEGSISTLTIQRTEQRDSAMYRCASSLEPGTGTGNTIYFGEGSWLTVV.